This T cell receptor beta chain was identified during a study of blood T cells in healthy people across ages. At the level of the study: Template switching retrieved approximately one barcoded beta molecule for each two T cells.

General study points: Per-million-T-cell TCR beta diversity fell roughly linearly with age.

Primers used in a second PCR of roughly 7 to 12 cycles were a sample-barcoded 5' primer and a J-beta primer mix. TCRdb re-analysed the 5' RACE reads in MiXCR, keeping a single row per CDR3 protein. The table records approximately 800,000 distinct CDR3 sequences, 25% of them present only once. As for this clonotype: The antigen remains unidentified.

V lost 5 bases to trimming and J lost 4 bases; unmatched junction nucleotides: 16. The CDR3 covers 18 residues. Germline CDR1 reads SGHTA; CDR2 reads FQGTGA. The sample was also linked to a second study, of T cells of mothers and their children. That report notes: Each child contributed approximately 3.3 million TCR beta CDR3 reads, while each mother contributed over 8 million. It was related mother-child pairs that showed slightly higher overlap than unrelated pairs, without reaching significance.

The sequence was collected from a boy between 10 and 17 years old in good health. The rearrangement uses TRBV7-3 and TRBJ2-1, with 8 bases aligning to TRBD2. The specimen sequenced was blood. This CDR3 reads CASSQGGASGLLYNEQFF. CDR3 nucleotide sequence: TGTGCCAGCAGCCAGGGTGGGGCTAGCGGGCTTCTTTACAATGAGCAGTTCTTC.